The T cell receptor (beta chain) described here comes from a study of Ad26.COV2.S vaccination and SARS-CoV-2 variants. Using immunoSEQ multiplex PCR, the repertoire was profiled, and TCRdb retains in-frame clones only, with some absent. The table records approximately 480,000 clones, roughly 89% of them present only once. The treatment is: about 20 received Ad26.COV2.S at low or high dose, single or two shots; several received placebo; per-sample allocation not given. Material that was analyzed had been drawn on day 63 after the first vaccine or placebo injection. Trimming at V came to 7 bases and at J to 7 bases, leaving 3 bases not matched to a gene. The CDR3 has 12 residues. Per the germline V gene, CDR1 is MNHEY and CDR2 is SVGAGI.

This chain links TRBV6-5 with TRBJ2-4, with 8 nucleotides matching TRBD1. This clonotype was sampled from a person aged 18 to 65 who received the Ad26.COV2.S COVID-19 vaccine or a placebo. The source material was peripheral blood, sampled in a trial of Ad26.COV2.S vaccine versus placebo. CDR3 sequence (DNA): TGTGCCAGCACGGCAGGGGGCAACATTCAGTACTTC. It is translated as CASTAGGNIQYF.